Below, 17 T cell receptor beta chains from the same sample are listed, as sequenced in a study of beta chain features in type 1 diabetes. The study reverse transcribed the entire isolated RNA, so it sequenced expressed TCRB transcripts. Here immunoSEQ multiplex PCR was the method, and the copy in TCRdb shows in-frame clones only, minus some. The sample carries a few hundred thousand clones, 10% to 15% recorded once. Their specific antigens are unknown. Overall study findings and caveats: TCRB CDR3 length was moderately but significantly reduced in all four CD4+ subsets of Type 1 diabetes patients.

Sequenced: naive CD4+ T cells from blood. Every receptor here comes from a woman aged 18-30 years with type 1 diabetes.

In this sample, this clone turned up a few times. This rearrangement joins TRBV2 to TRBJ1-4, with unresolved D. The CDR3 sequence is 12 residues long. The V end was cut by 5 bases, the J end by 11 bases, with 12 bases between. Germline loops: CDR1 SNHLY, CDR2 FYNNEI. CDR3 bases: TGTGCCAGCAGTAACTATCTCGAGAAACTGTTTTTT. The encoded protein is CASSNYLEKLFF.

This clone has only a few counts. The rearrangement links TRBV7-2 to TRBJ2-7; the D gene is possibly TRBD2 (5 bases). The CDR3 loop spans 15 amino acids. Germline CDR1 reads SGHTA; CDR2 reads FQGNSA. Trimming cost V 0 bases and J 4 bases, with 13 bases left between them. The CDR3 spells CASSLAIGSVYEQYF. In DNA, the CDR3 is TGTGCCAGCAGCTTAGCGATCGGTAGCGTTTACGAGCAGTACTTC. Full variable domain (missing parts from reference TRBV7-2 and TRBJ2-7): GAGVSQSPSNKVTEKGKDVELRCDPISGHTALYWYRQSLGQGLEFLIYFQGNSAPDKSGLPSDRFSAERTGGSVSTLTIQRTQQEDSAVYLCASSLAIGSVYEQYFGPGTRLTVT.

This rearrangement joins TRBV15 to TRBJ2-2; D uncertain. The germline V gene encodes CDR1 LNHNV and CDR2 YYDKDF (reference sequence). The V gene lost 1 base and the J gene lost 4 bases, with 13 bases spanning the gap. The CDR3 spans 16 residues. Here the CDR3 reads CATSRVPPRSTGELFF. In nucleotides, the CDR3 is TGTGCCACCAGCAGAGTCCCCCCTCGGAGCACCGGGGAGCTGTTTTTT. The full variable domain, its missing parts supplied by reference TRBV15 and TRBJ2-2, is DAMVIQNPRYQVTQFGKPVTLSCSQTLNHNVMYWYQQKSSQAPKLLFHYYDKDFNNEADTPDNFQSRRPNTSFCFLDIRSPGLGDTAMYLCATSRVPPRSTGELFFGEGSRLTVL.

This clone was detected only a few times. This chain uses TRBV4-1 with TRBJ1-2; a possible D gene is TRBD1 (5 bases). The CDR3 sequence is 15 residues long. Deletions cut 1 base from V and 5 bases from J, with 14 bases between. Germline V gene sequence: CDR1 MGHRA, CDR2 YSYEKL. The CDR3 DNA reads TGCGCCAGCAGCCAAGGGTCAGGGCGCTCTTATGGCTACACCTTC. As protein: CASSQGSGRSYGYTF.

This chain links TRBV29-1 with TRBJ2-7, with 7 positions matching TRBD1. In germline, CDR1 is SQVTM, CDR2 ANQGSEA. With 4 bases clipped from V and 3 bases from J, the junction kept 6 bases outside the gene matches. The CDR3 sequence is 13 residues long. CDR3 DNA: TGCAGCGTTGTATACAGGGGATTCTACGAGCAGTACTTC. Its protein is CSVVYRGFYEQYF.

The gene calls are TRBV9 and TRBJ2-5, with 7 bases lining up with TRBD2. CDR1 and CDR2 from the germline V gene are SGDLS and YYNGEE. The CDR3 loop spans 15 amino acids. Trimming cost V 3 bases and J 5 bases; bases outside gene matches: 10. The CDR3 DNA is TGTGCCAGCAGCGGAGGGGTAGCGGGCATGGAGACCCAGTACTTC. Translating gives CASSGGVAGMETQYF.

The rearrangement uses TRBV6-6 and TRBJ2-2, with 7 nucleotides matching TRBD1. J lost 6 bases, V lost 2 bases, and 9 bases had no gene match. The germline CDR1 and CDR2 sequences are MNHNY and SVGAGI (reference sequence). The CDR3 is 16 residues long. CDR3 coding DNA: TGTGCCAGCAGTTACACCGGACAGGCCACGGCCGGGGAGCTGTTTTTT. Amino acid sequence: CASSYTGQATAGELFF.

The chain's CDR3 is CATSRTGTSFHEQYF. CDR3 nucleotides: TGTGCCACCAGCAGAACCGGGACTAGCTTCCACGAGCAGTACTTC. The chain links TRBV15 to TRBJ2-7, with 9 bases identical to TRBD2. The V gene's germline CDR1 is LNHNV and CDR2 YYDKDF (reference sequence). This CDR3 has 15 residues. J gave up 5 bases and V 2 bases, and 7 bases lay outside the gene matches.

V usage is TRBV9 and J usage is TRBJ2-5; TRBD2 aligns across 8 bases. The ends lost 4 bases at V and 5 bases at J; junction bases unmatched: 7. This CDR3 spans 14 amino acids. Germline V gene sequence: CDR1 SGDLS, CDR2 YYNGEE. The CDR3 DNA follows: TGTGCCAGCAGCCCCCGGGGGGGCCGCGAGACCCAGTACTTC. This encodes CASSPRGGRETQYF.

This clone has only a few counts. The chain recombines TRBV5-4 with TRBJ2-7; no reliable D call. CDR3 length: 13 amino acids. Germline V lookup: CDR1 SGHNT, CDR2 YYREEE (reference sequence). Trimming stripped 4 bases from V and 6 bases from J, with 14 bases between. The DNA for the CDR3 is TGTGCCAGCAGCCCTCCTTTGTCCGGCGAGCAGTACTTC. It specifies CASSPPLSGEQYF.

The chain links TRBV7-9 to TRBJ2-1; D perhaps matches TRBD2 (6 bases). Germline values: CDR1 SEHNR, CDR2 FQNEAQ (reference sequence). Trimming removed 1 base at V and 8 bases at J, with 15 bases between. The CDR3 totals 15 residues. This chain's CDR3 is CASSLVRGERYEQFF. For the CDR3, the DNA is TGTGCCAGCAGCTTAGTCCGCGGGGAACGGTATGAGCAGTTCTTC.

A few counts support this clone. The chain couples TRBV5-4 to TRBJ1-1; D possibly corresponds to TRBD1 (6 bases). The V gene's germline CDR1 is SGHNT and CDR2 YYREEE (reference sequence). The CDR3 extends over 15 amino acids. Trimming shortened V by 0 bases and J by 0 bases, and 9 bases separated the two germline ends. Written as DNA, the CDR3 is TGTGCCAGCAGCTTGGCAGGGGCAGTGAACACTGAAGCTTTCTTT. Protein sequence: CASSLAGAVNTEAFF.

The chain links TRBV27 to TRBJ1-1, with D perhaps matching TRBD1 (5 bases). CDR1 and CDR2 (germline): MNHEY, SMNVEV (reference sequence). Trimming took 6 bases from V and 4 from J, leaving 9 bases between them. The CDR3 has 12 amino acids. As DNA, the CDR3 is TGTGCCAGCAGACAGGCCGGCACTGAAGCTTTCTTT. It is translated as CASRQAGTEAFF.

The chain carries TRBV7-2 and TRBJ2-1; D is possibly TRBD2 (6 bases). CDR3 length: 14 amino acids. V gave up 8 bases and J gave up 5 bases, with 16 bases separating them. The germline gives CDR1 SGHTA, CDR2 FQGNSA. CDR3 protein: CASAKGGGDNEQFF. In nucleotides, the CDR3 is TGTGCCAGCGCTAAGGGAGGCGGCGACAATGAGCAGTTCTTC.

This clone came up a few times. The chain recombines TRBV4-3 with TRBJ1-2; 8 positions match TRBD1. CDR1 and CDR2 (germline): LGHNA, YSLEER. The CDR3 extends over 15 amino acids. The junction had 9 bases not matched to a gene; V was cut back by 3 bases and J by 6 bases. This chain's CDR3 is CASSQAQGARDGYTF. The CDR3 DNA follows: TGCGCCAGCAGCCAGGCTCAGGGGGCCAGGGATGGCTACACCTTC.

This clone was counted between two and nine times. The CDR3 bases are TGCGCCAGCAGCCCCGATTTATCGGCGGGAGTGGAGACCCAGTACTTC. This translates into CASSPDLSAGVETQYF. The chain is built from TRBV5-1 and TRBJ2-5, with 7 bases fitting TRBD2. CDR3 length equals 16 residues. Per the germline V gene, CDR1 is SGHRS and CDR2 is YFSETQ. Trimming at V came to 4 bases and at J to 5 bases, leaving 14 bases not matched to a gene.

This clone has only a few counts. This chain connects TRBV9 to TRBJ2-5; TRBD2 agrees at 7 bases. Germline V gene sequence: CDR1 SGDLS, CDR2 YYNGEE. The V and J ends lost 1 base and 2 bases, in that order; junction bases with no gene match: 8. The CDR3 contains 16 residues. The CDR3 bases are TGTGCCAGCAGCGTATCCCCAGCGGGAACACAAGAGACCCAGTACTTC. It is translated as CASSVSPAGTQETQYF.